What follows are 20 T cell receptor beta chains derived from one specimen sequenced in a study of shared clonotypes between healthy human individuals. The protocol was immunoSEQ multiplex PCR, while the TCRdb copy is restricted to in-frame clones and leaves out a portion. Altogether 450,000 to 650,000 clones are present, around three quarters being singletons, with the ten largest covering 12%. What was sequenced was PBMCs. The receptors come from a woman aged 40-49 years in good health. Some clones in this sample may be carry-over from other donors' samples.

The chain has TRBV20-1 and TRBJ2-7, with a weak D call TRBD2 (6 bases). The V gene's germline CDR1 is DFQATT and CDR2 SNEGSKA (reference sequence). The CDR3 covers 11 residues. Trimming shortened V by 4 bases and J by 4 bases, and 8 bases separated the two germline ends. CDR3 region: CSANAGYEQYF. The CDR3 DNA reads as TGCAGTGCTAACGCGGGGTACGAGCAGTACTTC.

This clone showed up many times. The gene calls are TRBV27 and TRBJ2-7; 8 bases are shared with TRBD2. From germline, CDR1 is MNHEY and CDR2 SMNVEV (reference sequence). Losses at the gene ends were 5 bases for V and 0 bases for J; bases not matched to a gene: 6. The CDR3 sequence is 15 residues long. CDR3 DNA sequence: TGTGCCAGCAGTCCGGGACTAGGGAGCTCCTACGAGCAGTACTTC. This gives the protein CASSPGLGSSYEQYF.

The gene calls are TRBV15 and TRBJ2-3; TRBD2 agrees at 7 bases. The V gene's germline CDR1 is LNHNV and CDR2 YYDKDF (reference sequence). After removal of 5 bases from V and 4 bases from J, the junction contained 15 bases not matched to a gene. CDR3 length equals 17 residues. As DNA, the CDR3 is TGTGCCACCAGCGAACCCGGCGGGACTAACTACTCAGATACGCAGTATTTT. It is translated as CATSEPGGTNYSDTQYF.

V gene TRBV5-6 combines with J gene TRBJ2-3; D may correspond to TRBD1 or TRBD2 (5 bases each). CDR1 and CDR2 from the germline V gene are SGHDT and YYEEEE. The V and J ends lost 3 bases and 2 bases respectively, with 13 bases between them. The CDR3 has 15 residues. The CDR3 loop is CASSSGARYTDTQYF. The CDR3 DNA sequence: TGTGCCAGCAGCTCCGGGGCCAGATACACAGATACGCAGTATTTT.

The J gene is TRBJ1-1, the V gene TRBV29-1, with TRBD1 identical over 7 bases. In germline, CDR1 is SQVTM, CDR2 ANQGSEA. CDR3 length: 14 amino acids. With 5 bases clipped from V and 10 bases from J, the junction kept 16 bases outside the gene matches. In nucleotides, the CDR3 is TGCAGCGTTCATACAAACCAGGGGGTGCATTCAGCTTTCTTT. Translating it yields CSVHTNQGVHSAFF.

The chain has TRBV28 and TRBJ2-1; D uncertain. Trimming removed 5 bases from V and 2 bases from J, with 13 bases in between. Germline CDR1 MDHEN, CDR2 SYDVKM. This CDR3 has 15 residues. CDR3 sequence: CASSPGPRPYNEQFF. The CDR3, as DNA: TGTGCCAGCAGTCCCGGCCCCCGACCCTACAATGAGCAGTTCTTC.

The chain employs TRBV19 and TRBJ2-2, with D possibly TRBD1 on 6 matching bases. From germline, CDR1 is LNHDA and CDR2 SQIVND (reference sequence). Deletions cut 7 bases from V and 2 bases from J, with 17 bases between. The CDR3 length is 16 residues. In nucleotides, the CDR3 is TGTGCCAGTACCCAGGAGGAACAGGGCAACACCGGGGAGCTGTTTTTT. It codes for CASTQEEQGNTGELFF.

This chain connects TRBV5-6 to TRBJ2-3; 10 positions agree with TRBD2. CDR1 and CDR2 (germline): SGHDT, YYEEEE. The ends lost 0 bases at V and 1 base at J; junction bases unmatched: 8. The CDR3 runs 18 residues. Written as DNA, the CDR3 is TGTGCCAGCAGCTTGGATCTAGCGGGAGTGTATGGCACAGATACGCAGTATTTT. The encoded protein is CASSLDLAGVYGTDTQYF.

The gene calls are TRBV5-1 and TRBJ2-1; D might be TRBD2 (6 bases). CDR3 length: 13 residues. Germline V gene sequence: CDR1 SGHRS, CDR2 YFSETQ. The V and J ends lost 4 bases and 9 bases respectively, with 14 bases between them. The CDR3 protein is CASSGHPSAEQFF. CDR3 coding DNA: TGCGCCAGCAGCGGGCACCCTAGCGCTGAGCAGTTCTTC.

Comments on this clone: Other DNA sequences in the same sample also yield this CDR3. V gene TRBV5-1 combines with J gene TRBJ2-3; 8 positions match TRBD1. V gave up 3 bases and J gave up 6 bases; unmatched junction bases: 9. From germline, CDR1 is SGHRS and CDR2 YFSETQ. The CDR3 sequence is 15 residues long. The CDR3 loop reads CASSYGQGISDTQYF. The DNA of the CDR3 is TGCGCCAGCAGCTATGGACAGGGAATATCGGATACGCAGTATTTT. Full variable domain (remainder filled in from reference TRBV5-1 and TRBJ2-3): KAGVTQTPRYLIKTRGQQVTLSCSPISGHRSVSWYQQTPGQGLQFLFEYFSETQRNKGNFPGRFSGRQFSNSRSEMNVSTLELGDSALYLCASSYGQGISDTQYFGPGTRLTVL.

The rearrangement links TRBV21-1 to TRBJ1-2; the table assigns TRBD1, which was not confirmed against the DNA. TRBV21-1 is a listed pseudogene. The CDR3 is 14 residues long. The DNA of the CDR3 is TGTGCCAGCAGCGGACAACTGGGACAGTTTGGCTACACCTTC. It yields the protein CASSGQLGQFGYTF.

This clone was observed at least ten times. The V and J genes are TRBV19 and TRBJ1-2; tentatively, D is TRBD1 (5 bases). The germline CDR1 and CDR2 sequences are LNHDA and SQIVND (reference sequence). Trimming left V 4 bases short and J 5 bases short, with 17 bases between. There are 15 residues in the CDR3. CDR3 in amino acids: CASSTGTGHFYGYTF. The CDR3 nucleotides read TGTGCCAGTAGTACAGGGACCGGGCACTTTTATGGCTACACCTTC.

V gene TRBV28 combines with J gene TRBJ1-4; 8 nucleotides align to TRBD1. V lost 8 bases, J lost 4 bases, and 0 bases stayed unmatched. Germline lookup yields CDR1 MDHEN and CDR2 SYDVKM. The CDR3 spans 12 residues. CDR3 residues: CASGQGNEKLFF. DNA for the CDR3: TGTGCCAGCGGACAGGGTAATGAAAAACTGTTTTTT.

V and J are TRBV5-1 and TRBJ1-1, with D hard to call. CDR3 length equals 15 residues. The V end was cut by 5 bases, the J end by 2 bases, with 16 bases between. Germline V gene sequence: CDR1 SGHRS, CDR2 YFSETQ. DNA of the CDR3: TGCGCCAGCAGAGAACTCGTGGAGGTCAACACTGAAGCTTTCTTT. Protein sequence: CASRELVEVNTEAFF. Looking up the rest from reference TRBV5-1 and TRBJ1-1 gives the full variable domain: KAGVTQTPRYLIKTRGQQVTLSCSPISGHRSVSWYQQTPGQGLQFLFEYFSETQRNKGNFPGRFSGRQFSNSRSEMNVSTLELGDSALYLCASRELVEVNTEAFFGQGTRLTVV.

The chain has TRBV7-2 and TRBJ2-2; D is perhaps TRBD1 (6 bases). The CDR3 spans 16 residues. V lost 2 bases, J lost 1 base, and 11 bases lay in between. Germline V CDR1 and CDR2: SGHTA, FQGNSA. The CDR3 loop reads CASSLITGMNTGELFF. For the CDR3, the DNA is TGTGCCAGCAGCTTAATTACAGGGATGAACACCGGGGAGCTGTTTTTT.

This clone was found once. The V and J genes are TRBV4-3 and TRBJ2-7; no clear D. The germline CDR1 and CDR2 sequences are LGHNA and YSLEER. CDR3 length equals 15 residues. Trimming shortened V by 1 base and J by 6 bases, and 16 bases separated the two germline ends. The CDR3 region has the DNA TGCGCCAGCAGCCAAGTATATGGCCACGGCGGCGAGCAGTACTTC. Translating it yields CASSQVYGHGGEQYF.

The chain uses TRBV18 and TRBJ2-7; 9 nucleotides match TRBD1. Unmatched junction bases numbered 1, after V lost 5 bases and J lost 5 bases. Germline CDR1 is KGHSH and CDR2 is LQKENI. The CDR3 totals 12 residues. The CDR3 DNA follows: TGTGCCAGCTCATGGGACAGGGACGAGCAGTACTTC. Translating gives CASSWDRDEQYF.

The chain links TRBV25-1 to TRBJ2-5, with TRBD1 identical over 8 bases. V trimming: 7 bases; J trimming: 5 bases; junction bases outside the gene matches: 12. The CDR3 is 15 amino acids. Per germline, CDR1 MGHDK and CDR2 SYGVNS. CDR3 bases: TGTGCCAGCACCCCAGGGGGCGCGGGTAAGGAGACCCAGTACTTC. As protein: CASTPGGAGKETQYF.

The DNA of the CDR3 is TGTGCCAGCTCACCACGGGGACACATCTCTGGGGCCAACGTCCTGACTTTC. This gives the protein CASSPRGHISGANVLTF. J is TRBJ2-6 and V is TRBV18, with a possible D match to TRBD1 (6 bases). Germline assignment: CDR1 KGHSH and CDR2 LQKENI. Trimming took 1 base from V and 0 from J, leaving 10 bases between them. The CDR3 has 17 residues.

The chain combines TRBV18 with TRBJ1-5; 8 bases align to TRBD1. Trimming removed 2 bases from V and 0 bases from J; junction bases left unmatched: 3. Per the germline V gene, CDR1 is KGHSH and CDR2 is LQKENI. The CDR3 is 16 amino acids. The CDR3 nucleotides are TGTGCCAGCTCACCAGGACAGGGTTATAGCAATCAGCCCCAGCATTTT. Translation: CASSPGQGYSNQPQHF.